A selection of T cell receptor beta chains follows, all from one sample in a study of blood T cell repertoires in COVID-19. Profiling relied on immunoSEQ multiplex PCR, and the TCRdb table lists in-frame clones only, not all of them. The sample yields fewer than 350,000 clones, 75% to 90% seen once. The specimen was PBMCs or T cells enriched from blood (not recorded which). These TCRs come from a woman aged 40-49 years who had recovered from COVID-19. CDR3s include the opening cysteine and the closing phenylalanine or tryptophan. Fields, in order: clone size, J gene, D gene, V gene, CDR3 DNA, CDR3 protein. The D gene is left open where the match is weak. Not every row has a clone size; where given, it reads once, few, many or a size class.

>-|TRBJ2-1|TRBD2|TRBV15
TGTGCCACCAGCAGAGTTTTTTCCCGGACTAGCGGGAGGGCAAGGTCCTACAATGAGCAGTTCTTC
CATSRVFSRTSGRARSYNEQFF
>-|TRBJ2-1|TRBD1|TRBV10-2
TGCGCCAGCAGCGAGGGGGCGTCCTACAATGAGCAGTTCTTC
CASSEGASYNEQFF
>-|TRBJ1-5|-|TRBV28
TGTGCCAGCAGTTTATGGACAGGAACAAATCAGCCCCAGCATTTT
CASSLWTGTNQPQHF
>-|TRBJ1-2|TRBD1|TRBV12-3/TRBV12-4
TGTGCCAGCAGTACTTTGCGACAGGGTGGCTACACCTTC
CASSTLRQGGYTF
>-|TRBJ2-2|TRBD2|TRBV2
TGTGCCACCCGACTAGCGAAAAACACCGGGGAGCTGTTTTTT
CATRLAKNTGELFF
>-|TRBJ1-2|TRBD1|TRBV7-2
TGTGCCAGCAGCGCTCGACAGGGGCCCTCCTATGGCTACACCTTC
CASSARQGPSYGYTF
>-|TRBJ1-3|-|TRBV6-5
TGTGCCAGCGGGAGAATCCACAGCTCTGGAAACACCATATATTTT
CASGRIHSSGNTIYF
>-|TRBJ2-7|-|TRBV6-6
TGTGCCAGCAGTCTTGGGACATCCTACGAGCAGTACTTC
CASSLGTSYEQYF
>-|TRBJ2-3|-|TRBV29-1
TGCAGCGTTGAACCCAGGGGTTCGGGCACAGATACGCAGTATTTT
CSVEPRGSGTDTQYF
>once|TRBJ1-2|TRBD1|TRBV7-2
TGTGCCAGCAGCTCCCTCCGGGACAGGGGTCGCTACACCTTC
CASSSLRDRGRYTF
>-|TRBJ2-1|-|TRBV6-5
TGTGCCAGCAGACCGACAGTAAACAATGAGCAGTTCTTC
CASRPTVNNEQFF
>-|TRBJ1-3|-|TRBV9
TGTGCCAGCAGCGTAGGAGGGGGAAACACCATATATTTT
CASSVGGGNTIYF
>-|TRBJ2-3|TRBD2|TRBV7-2
TGTGCCAGCAGCTTAGAATCCGGGACTAGCGGGATATATACGCAGTATTTT
CASSLESGTSGIYTQYF
>-|TRBJ1-3|TRBD1|TRBV29-1
TGCAGCGGGACTTGGGACAGGGGGAGAGGAATATATTTT
CSGTWDRGRGIYF
>few|TRBJ2-3|-|TRBV21-1
TGTGCCAGCGGAACAGGGTCAGATACGCAGTATTTT
CASGTGSDTQYF
>-|TRBJ2-3|TRBD2|TRBV10-2
TGCGCCAGCAGTGATGGCGGGGGGGCAATTACGCAGTATTTT
CASSDGGGAITQYF
>-|TRBJ1-5|TRBD1|TRBV18
TGTGCCAGCTCACCTTCTATGACAGGGTTAGATCAGCCCCAGCATTTT
CASSPSMTGLDQPQHF
>few|TRBJ2-2|-|TRBV7-9
TGTGCCAGCAGCTTAGAGTTCGTCGGGGACACCGGGGAGCTGTTTTTT
CASSLEFVGDTGELFF
>-|TRBJ2-4|-|TRBV15
TGTGCCACCAGCAGAGATTCGGGGGTCTCTAAAAACATTCAGTACTTC
CATSRDSGVSKNIQYF
>once|TRBJ2-2|-|TRBV5-1
TGCGCCAGCAGCGCGCTCAACTCAGGCACCGGGGAGCTGTTTTTT
CASSALNSGTGELFF
>-|TRBJ1-1|TRBD1|TRBV10-3
TGTGCCATCAGTGAGGACCGGGACAGGGGGCAAGCTTTCTTT
CAISEDRDRGQAFF
>-|TRBJ2-7|-|TRBV30
TGTGCCTGGAGCCTTTTGGGGGGATACGAGCAGTACTTC
CAWSLLGGYEQYF
>-|TRBJ1-1|-|TRBV7-8
TGTGCCAGCAGCTTAGGACAGAGTGTGAACACTGAAGCTTTCTTT
CASSLGQSVNTEAFF
>-|TRBJ2-7|TRBD2|TRBV29-1
TGCAGCACTTGGACTAGCGGCTCCTACGAGCAGTACTTC
CSTWTSGSYEQYF
>-|TRBJ1-1|TRBD1|TRBV4-3
TGCGCCAGCAGCGCCAGGGGGCGGGACACTGAAGCTTTCTTT
CASSARGRDTEAFF
>-|TRBJ1-6|-|TRBV7-3
TGTGCCAGCAGCTTAAGTTCCAGGGGTCAATCACCCCTCCACTTT
CASSLSSRGQSPLHF
>-|TRBJ2-2|-|TRBV10-2
TGCGCCAGCAGTGAGCCCCTAAACACCGGGGAGCTGTTTTTT
CASSEPLNTGELFF
>-|TRBJ2-1|TRBD2|TRBV11-2
TGTGCCAGCAGCGCCTACCATGATAGCGGGGGGGCGAGGAATGAGCAGTTCTTC
CASSAYHDSGGARNEQFF
>-|TRBJ2-1|-|TRBV5-1
TGCGCCAGCAGCCCGCGTACAGGGAATGAGCAGTTCTTC
CASSPRTGNEQFF
>once|TRBJ2-2|TRBD2|TRBV7-2
TGTGCCAGCACCACTTGGGGGGGGAACACCGGGGAGCTGTTTTTT
CASTTWGGNTGELFF
>-|TRBJ1-3|TRBD1|TRBV18
TGTGCCAGCTCACTGGGGACAGACTCTGGAAACACCATATATTTT
CASSLGTDSGNTIYF